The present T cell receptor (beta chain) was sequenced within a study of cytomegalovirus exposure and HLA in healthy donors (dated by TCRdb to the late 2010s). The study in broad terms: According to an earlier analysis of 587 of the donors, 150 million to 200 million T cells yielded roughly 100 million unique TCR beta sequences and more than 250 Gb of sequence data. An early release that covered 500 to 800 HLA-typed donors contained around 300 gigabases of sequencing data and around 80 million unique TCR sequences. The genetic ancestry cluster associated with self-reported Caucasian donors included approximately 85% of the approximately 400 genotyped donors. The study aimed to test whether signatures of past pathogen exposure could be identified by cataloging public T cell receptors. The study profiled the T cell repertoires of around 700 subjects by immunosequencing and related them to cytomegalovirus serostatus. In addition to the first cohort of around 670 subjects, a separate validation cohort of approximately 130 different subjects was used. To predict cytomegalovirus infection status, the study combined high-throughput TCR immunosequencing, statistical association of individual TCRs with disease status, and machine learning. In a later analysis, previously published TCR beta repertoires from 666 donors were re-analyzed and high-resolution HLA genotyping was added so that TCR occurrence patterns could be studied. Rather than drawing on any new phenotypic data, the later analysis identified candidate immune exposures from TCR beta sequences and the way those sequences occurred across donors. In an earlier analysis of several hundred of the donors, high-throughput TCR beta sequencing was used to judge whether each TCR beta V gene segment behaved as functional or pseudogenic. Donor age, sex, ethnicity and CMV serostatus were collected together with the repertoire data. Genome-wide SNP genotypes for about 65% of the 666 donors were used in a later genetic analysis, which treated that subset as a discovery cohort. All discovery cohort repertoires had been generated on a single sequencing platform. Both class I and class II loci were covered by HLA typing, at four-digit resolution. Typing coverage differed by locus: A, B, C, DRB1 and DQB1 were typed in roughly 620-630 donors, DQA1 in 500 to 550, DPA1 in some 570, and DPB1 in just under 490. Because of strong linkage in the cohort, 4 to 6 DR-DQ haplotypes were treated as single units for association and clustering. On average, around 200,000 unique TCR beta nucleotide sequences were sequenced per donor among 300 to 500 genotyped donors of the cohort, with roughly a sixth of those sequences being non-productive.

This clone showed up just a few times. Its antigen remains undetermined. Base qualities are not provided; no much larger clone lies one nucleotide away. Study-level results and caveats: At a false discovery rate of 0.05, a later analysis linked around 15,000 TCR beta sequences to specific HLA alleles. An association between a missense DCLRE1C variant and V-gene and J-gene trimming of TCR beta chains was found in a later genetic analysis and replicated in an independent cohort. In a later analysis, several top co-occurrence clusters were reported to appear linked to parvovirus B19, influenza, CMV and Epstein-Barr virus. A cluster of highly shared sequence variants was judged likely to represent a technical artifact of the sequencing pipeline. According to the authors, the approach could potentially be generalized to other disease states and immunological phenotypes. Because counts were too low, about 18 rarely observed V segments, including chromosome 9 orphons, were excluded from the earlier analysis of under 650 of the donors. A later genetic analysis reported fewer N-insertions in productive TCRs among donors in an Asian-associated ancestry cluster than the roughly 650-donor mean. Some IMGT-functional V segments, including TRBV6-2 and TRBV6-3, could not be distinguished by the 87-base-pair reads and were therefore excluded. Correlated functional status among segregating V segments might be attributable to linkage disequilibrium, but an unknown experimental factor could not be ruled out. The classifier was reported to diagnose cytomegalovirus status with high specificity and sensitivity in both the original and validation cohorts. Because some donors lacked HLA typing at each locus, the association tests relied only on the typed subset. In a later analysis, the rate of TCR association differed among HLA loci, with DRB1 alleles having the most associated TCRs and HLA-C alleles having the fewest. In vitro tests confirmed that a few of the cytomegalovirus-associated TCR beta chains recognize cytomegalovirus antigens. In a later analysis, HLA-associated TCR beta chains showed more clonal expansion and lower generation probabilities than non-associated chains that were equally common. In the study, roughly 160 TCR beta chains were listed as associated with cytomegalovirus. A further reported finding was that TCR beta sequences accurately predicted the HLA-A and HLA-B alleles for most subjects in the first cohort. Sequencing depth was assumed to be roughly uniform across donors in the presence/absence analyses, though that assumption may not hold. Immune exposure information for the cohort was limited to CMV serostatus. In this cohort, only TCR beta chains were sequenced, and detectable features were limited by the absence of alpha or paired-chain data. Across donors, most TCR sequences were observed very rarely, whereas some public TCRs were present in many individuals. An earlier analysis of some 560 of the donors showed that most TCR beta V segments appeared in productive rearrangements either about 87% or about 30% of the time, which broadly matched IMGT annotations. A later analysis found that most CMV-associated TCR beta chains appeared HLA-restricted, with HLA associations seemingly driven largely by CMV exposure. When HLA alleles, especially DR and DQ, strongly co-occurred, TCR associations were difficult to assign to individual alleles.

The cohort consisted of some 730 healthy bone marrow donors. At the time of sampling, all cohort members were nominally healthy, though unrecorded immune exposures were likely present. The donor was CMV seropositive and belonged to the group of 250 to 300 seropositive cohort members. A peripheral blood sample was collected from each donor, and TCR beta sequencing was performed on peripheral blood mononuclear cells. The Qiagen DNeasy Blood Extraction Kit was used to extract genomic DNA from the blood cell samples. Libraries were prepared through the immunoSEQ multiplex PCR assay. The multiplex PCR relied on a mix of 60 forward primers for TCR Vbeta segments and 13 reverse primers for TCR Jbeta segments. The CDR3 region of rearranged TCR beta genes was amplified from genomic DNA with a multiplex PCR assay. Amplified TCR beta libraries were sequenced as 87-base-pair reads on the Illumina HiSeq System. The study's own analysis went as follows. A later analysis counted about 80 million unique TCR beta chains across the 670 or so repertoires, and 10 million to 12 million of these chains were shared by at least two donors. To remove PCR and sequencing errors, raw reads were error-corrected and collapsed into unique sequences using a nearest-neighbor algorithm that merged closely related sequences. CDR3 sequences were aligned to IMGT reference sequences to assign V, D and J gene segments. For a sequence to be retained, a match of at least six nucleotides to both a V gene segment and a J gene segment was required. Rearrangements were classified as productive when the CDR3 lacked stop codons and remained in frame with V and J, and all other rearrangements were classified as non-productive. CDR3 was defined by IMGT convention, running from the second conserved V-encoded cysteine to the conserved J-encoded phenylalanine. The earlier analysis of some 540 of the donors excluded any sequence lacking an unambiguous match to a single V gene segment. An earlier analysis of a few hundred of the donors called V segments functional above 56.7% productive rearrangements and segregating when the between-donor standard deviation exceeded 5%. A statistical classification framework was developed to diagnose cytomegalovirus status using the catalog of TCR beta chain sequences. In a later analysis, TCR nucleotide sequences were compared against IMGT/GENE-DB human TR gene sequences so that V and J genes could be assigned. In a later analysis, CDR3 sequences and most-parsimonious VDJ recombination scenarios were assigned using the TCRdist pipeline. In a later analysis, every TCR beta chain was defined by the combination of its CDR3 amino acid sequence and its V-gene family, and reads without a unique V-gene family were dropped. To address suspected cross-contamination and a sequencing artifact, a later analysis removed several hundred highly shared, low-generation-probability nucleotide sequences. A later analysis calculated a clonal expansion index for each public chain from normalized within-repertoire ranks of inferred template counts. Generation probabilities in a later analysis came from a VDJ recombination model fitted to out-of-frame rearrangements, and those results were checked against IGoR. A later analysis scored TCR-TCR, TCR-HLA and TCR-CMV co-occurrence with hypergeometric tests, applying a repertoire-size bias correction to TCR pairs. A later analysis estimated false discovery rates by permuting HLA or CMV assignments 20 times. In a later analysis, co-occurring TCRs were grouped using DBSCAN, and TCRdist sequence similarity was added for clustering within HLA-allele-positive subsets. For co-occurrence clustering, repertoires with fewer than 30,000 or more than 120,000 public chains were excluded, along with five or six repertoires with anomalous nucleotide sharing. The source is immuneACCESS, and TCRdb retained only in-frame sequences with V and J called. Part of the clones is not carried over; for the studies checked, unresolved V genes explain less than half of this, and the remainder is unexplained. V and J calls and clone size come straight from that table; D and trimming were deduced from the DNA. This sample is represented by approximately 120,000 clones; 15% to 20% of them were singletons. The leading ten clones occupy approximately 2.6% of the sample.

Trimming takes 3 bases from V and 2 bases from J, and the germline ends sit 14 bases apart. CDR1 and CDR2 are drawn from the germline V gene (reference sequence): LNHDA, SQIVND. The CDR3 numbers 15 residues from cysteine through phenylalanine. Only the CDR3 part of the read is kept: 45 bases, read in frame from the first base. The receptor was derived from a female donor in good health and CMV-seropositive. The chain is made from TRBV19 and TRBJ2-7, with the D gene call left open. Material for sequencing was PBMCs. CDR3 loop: CASSISSTVTYEQYF. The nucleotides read TGTGCCAGTAGTATCTCCTCTACAGTTACCTACGAGCAGTACTTC.